This T cell receptor beta chain appears in the sequencing data of a study of blood T cell repertoires in COVID-19 (dated by TCRdb to 2020 to 2022). With regard to the full study: Samples from collaborators originated in the United States, Italy and Spain and spanned both the acute and convalescent phases of COVID-19. A freely available public database, intended as a resource for researchers studying the immune response to SARS-CoV-2, is where the repertoires were released. The samples were drawn from two sources: the first 160 participants of the ongoing ImmuneRACE study, and 1,000 to 1,500 subjects contributed by 6 global collaborators. HLA class I and class II types, where available, came from metadata supplied by the sample provider rather than from assay-based typing. Nearly every sample came with metadata listing a de-identified subject ID, COVID-19 status, age in years and sex. The prospective study material was composed of cDNA or gDNA derived from T cells, B-cell-depleted T cells, or PBMCs. The dataset comprised deeply sampled blood TCRbeta repertoires from subjects exposed to, actively infected with, or recovered from COVID-19. The investigation overall reported the following: The amount of clinical and demographic metadata varied by source and participant and was provided uncurated.

The immunoSEQ Assay, a bias-controlled multiplex PCR, was used to amplify TCRbeta CDR3 regions from genomic DNA. From the authors' description of their analysis: Nucleated cell counts per sample were estimated from amplification of reference gene primers within the assay. Sequence reads were collapsed and filtered to measure the absolute abundance of every unique TCRbeta CDR3 rearrangement. For each sample, productive Simpson clonality was calculated by taking the square root of Simpson's diversity index across productive rearrangements. Held by TCRdb, this immuneACCESS table contains in-frame sequences only and omits some clones. Under half of the omission traces to an unresolved V gene where checked; the cause of the rest is unknown. V and J calls and clone size come straight from that table; D and trimming were deduced from the DNA. This sample lists about 98,000 clones; around 82% were detected once. The ten largest clonotypes hold 11% of the sample.

Remarks on this clone: Its antigen remains undetermined. Base-call qualities are not available, and no considerably larger clone is one nucleotide away.

Based on the germline V gene (reference sequence), the CDR1 and CDR2 sequences are SGHNT and YYREEE. Including cysteine and phenylalanine, the CDR3 has 16 amino acids. CDR3 DNA only is kept here, 48 bases in frame from base 1. Trimming removed 0 bases from V and 8 bases from J; the gene matches leave 11 bases unexplained. The collaborating institutions used their own protocols to collect whole blood in K2EDTA tubes. For TCRbeta analysis, collaborators shipped samples as frozen whole blood, isolated PBMCs, or DNA extracted from either of those sample types. This clonotype was sampled from a man between 65 and 80 years old with active or convalescent COVID-19. This receptor chain uses TRBV5-4 and TRBJ2-1; the junction holds 7 bases that match TRBD1. Sample: peripheral blood. The CDR3 has the sequence CASSLVPGQHGDEQFF. DNA sequence: TGTGCCAGCAGCTTGGTTCCGGGACAGCACGGGGATGAGCAGTTCTTC.